A selection of T cell receptor beta chains follows, all from one sample in a study of blood T cell repertoires in COVID-19. Sequencing used immunoSEQ multiplex PCR; TCRdb keeps in-frame clones, though not all of them. In the table there are about 150,000 clones, about four fifths of which are singletons. The specimen sequenced was peripheral blood. The receptors here all came from a man aged 60 to 69 with acute or convalescent COVID-19. The conserved cysteine and the conserved F or W are not part of the CDR3 here.

v_call cdr3_aa
TRBV5-4 ASSLASGRVPDTQY
TRBV7-9 ASSRYRLQETQY
TRBV29-1 SVGRGYGYT
TRBV12-3/TRBV12-4 ASGASREQY
TRBV5-6 ASSLEAVGGYT
TRBV7-2 ASSLGGQPYGYT
TRBV6-5 ASRGTGGYEQY
TRBV6-5 ASSSRRTSGYYEQY
TRBV19 ASSIDRWQVNTEAF
TRBV7-6 ASSLRTGGYYEQY
TRBV30 AWTRPGGWDQETQY
TRBV19 ASSLGQGNEKLF
TRBV7-3 ASSKGLNTEAF
TRBV9 ASSLTGDSAGYT
TRBV28 ASISRGAATSGNTIY
TRBV5-1 ASSPLGQGAYEQY
TRBV30 AWKTGFLNTEAF
TRBV5-4 ASSLGQGRGANYGYT
TRBV4-2 ASSQEGQGPNTEAF
TRBV7-2 ASSPGGGLGAKNIQY
TRBV15 ATRRTGVTGELF
TRBV7-8 ASSRPDRAGYT
TRBV7-2 ASSLERDGFN
TRBV19 ASSITTSGVYEQY
TRBV27 ASRAPSGGALREQF
TRBV21-1 ASNKAVVVRKPQH
TRBV5-3 ARSLGGTGLHNEQF